The 28 T cell receptor beta chains below come from one sample, sequenced in a study of cytomegalovirus exposure and HLA in healthy donors. PCR amplification relied on 60 Vbeta primers (plus 13 Jbeta primers). Some clones are missing from TCRdb's copy, which holds only in-frame ones; the method was immunoSEQ multiplex PCR. The sample holds roughly 66,000 clones, roughly 72% seen once. Material: PBMCs. The origin of the receptors is a man aged 50-60 years in good health and CMV-seronegative.

This clone was seen only once. The chain recombines TRBV11-2 with TRBJ2-7; 7 bases map to TRBD1. This CDR3 contains 14 residues. Per the germline V gene, CDR1 is SGHAT and CDR2 is FQNNGV. Losses at the gene ends were 4 bases for V and 1 base for J; bases not matched to a gene: 4. The CDR3: CASSSGGRSYEQYF. CDR3 bases: TGTGCCAGCAGCTCAGGGGGACGGTCCTACGAGCAGTACTTC. The variable domain in full, with the rest retrieved from reference TRBV11-2 and TRBJ2-7, is EAGVAQSPRYKIIEKRQSVAFWCNPISGHATLYWYQQILGQGPKLLIQFQNNGVVDDSQLPKDRFSAERLKGVDSTLKIQPAKLEDSAVYLCASSSGGRSYEQYFGPGTRLTVT.

The gene calls are TRBV7-9 and TRBJ2-5; D might be TRBD1 (5 bases). The V and J ends lost 1 base and 5 bases respectively, with 11 bases between them. This CDR3 is 14 amino acids long. Germline CDR1 reads SEHNR; CDR2 reads FQNEAQ (reference sequence). The CDR3 DNA is TGTGCCAGCAGCTTAGAGGGGATGGGGGAGACCCAGTACTTC. This gives the protein CASSLEGMGETQYF.

The J gene is TRBJ2-7, the V gene TRBV27; unclear D gene. Germline V gives CDR1 MNHEY, CDR2 SMNVEV (reference sequence). The CDR3 is 13 residues long. The ends were cut back, 3 bases at V and 0 bases at J, with 6 bases in the middle. The CDR3 region is CASSFLDSYEQYF. DNA of the CDR3: TGTGCCAGCAGTTTCCTAGACTCCTACGAGCAGTACTTC.

The rearrangement links TRBV30 to TRBJ1-6; 7 bases align to TRBD1. This CDR3 is built from 14 residues. V lost 2 bases and J lost 6; bases outside the gene matches: 4. Germline lookup yields CDR1 GTSNPN and CDR2 SVGIG (reference sequence). Written as DNA, the CDR3 is TGTGCCTGGAGTACCGGGACAGCTAATTCACCCCTCCACTTT. Its translation is CAWSTGTANSPLHF.

This clone was recorded only once. This chain uses TRBV2 with TRBJ2-2; 7 bases fit TRBD1. CDR1 SNHLY and CDR2 FYNNEI come from the germline V gene. The CDR3 consists of 14 residues. V dropped 7 bases and J dropped 3; count of bases not matched to a gene: 5. In DNA form, the CDR3 reads TGTGCCAGCATCCGAACAGGGGACACCGGGGAGCTGTTTTTT. Protein: CASIRTGDTGELFF.

This clone was observed a few times. The chain links TRBV4-2 to TRBJ2-3; 8 bases line up with TRBD2. The CDR3 spans 17 residues. V trimming: 1 base; J trimming: 2 bases; junction bases outside the gene matches: 8. Looked up from germline, CDR1 is LGHNA and CDR2 is YNFKEQ. CDR3: CASSQARAGRVTDTQYF. DNA of the CDR3: TGTGCCAGCAGCCAAGCTCGGGCCGGGAGGGTCACAGATACGCAGTATTTT.

This clone was recorded only once. The chain employs TRBV15 and TRBJ1-5; D call uncertain. Trimming shortened V by 0 bases and J by 1 base, and 10 bases separated the two germline ends. This CDR3 has 16 amino acids. Germline loops: CDR1 LNHNV, CDR2 YYDKDF (reference sequence). DNA for the CDR3: TGTGCCACCAGCAGAGATAAGAACAGAAGCAATCAGCCCCAGCATTTT. Its protein product is CATSRDKNRSNQPQHF.

J is TRBJ1-2 and V is TRBV7-2; 8 bases fit TRBD1. The J segment lost 4 bases and the V segment lost 3 bases, leaving 7 bases of the junction unmatched. Per the germline V gene, CDR1 is SGHTA and CDR2 is FQGNSA. The CDR3 is 15 amino acids. CDR3: CASSFGQGQSYGYTF. CDR3 DNA sequence: TGTGCCAGCAGCTTTGGACAGGGTCAAAGCTATGGCTACACCTTC.

The chain couples TRBV7-9 to TRBJ1-1; TRBD1 might be the D (5 bases). The V end was cut by 4 bases, the J end by 1 base, with 10 bases between. This CDR3 has 14 amino acids. Germline CDR1 reads SEHNR; CDR2 reads FQNEAQ (reference sequence). The DNA of the CDR3 is TGTGCCAGCAGCTCTACTACAGGGAACACTGAAGCTTTCTTT. Its translation is CASSSTTGNTEAFF.

In its sample, this clone was seen a few times. This chain links TRBV6-5 with TRBJ2-7; D possibly corresponds to TRBD1 (5 bases). This CDR3 contains 13 residues. Deletions cut 10 bases from V and 12 bases from J, with 25 bases between. The V gene's germline CDR1 is MNHEY and CDR2 SVGAGI. DNA for the CDR3: TGTGCCACCCACCCCGGACAAGGGCGTGTTTGGTACTTC. Its translation is CATHPGQGRVWYF.

This chain links TRBV27 with TRBJ2-7, with 8 positions matching TRBD1. J gave up 5 bases and V 6 bases, and 9 bases lay outside the gene matches. Germline V CDR1 and CDR2: MNHEY, SMNVEV (reference sequence). The CDR3 is 14 amino acids. The CDR3 region is CASSLRQGSNEQYF. The DNA of the CDR3 is TGTGCCAGCAGCCTACGACAGGGGTCAAACGAGCAGTACTTC.

DNA of the CDR3: TGTGCCGGACACCCCCCTCGGGACAGGGCCTACGAGCAGTACTTC. This encodes CAGHPPRDRAYEQYF. The rearrangement joins TRBV30 to TRBJ2-7; TRBD1 agrees at 9 bases. The V gene end was trimmed by 8 bases and the J gene end by 2 bases; junction bases not matched to a gene: 13. The CDR3 loop spans 15 amino acids. Germline lookup yields CDR1 GTSNPN and CDR2 SVGIG (reference sequence).

The chain uses TRBV18 and TRBJ1-1, with D hard to call. Germline assignment: CDR1 KGHSH and CDR2 LQKENI. CDR3 size: 13 residues. The V and J ends lost 1 base and 7 bases respectively, with 10 bases between them. The CDR3 region is CASSPLDQNEAFF. For the CDR3, the DNA is TGTGCCAGCTCACCACTTGATCAGAATGAAGCTTTCTTT.

J is TRBJ2-1 and V is TRBV7-9; weak D call: TRBD1 (5 bases). The CDR3 covers 15 residues. Per germline, CDR1 SEHNR and CDR2 FQNEAQ (reference sequence). The V end was cut by 1 base, the J end by 1 base, with 8 bases between. The CDR3 region has the DNA TGTGCCAGCAGCTTAGGACAGATTTCCTACAATGAGCAGTTCTTC. Amino acid sequence: CASSLGQISYNEQFF.

CDR3 DNA: TGTGCCAGCTCACCGATAGCGGGCCCCGACTACGAGCAGTACTTC. Translated: CASSPIAGPDYEQYF. The chain has TRBV18 and TRBJ2-7; 7 positions match TRBD2. The CDR3 is 15 residues long. With V trimmed by 3 bases and J by 3 bases, 8 bases remained unmatched. CDR1 and CDR2 from the germline V gene are KGHSH and LQKENI.

The genes are TRBV7-9 and TRBJ1-3, with D perhaps matching TRBD1 (6 bases). With 5 bases removed from V and 0 bases from J, the gap between germline ends came to 11 bases. This CDR3 contains 15 residues. Germline CDR1 and CDR2: SEHNR and FQNEAQ (reference sequence). The CDR3 region is CASSLTGTSGNTIYF. CDR3 bases: TGTGCCAGCAGCCTTACAGGGACCTCTGGAAACACCATATATTTT.

The J gene is TRBJ2-6, the V gene TRBV5-1; TRBD1 matches 12 bases. Germline-derived CDR1 and CDR2 are SGHRS and YFSETQ. The CDR3 runs 16 residues. The trim removed 4 bases at V and 2 bases at J, leaving 1 base unmatched. This CDR3 is CASSGTGGPGANVLTF. The CDR3, as DNA: TGCGCCAGCAGCGGGACAGGGGGCCCTGGGGCCAACGTCCTGACTTTC.

The chain is built from TRBV13 and TRBJ2-2; 8 nucleotides align to TRBD1. Per the germline V gene, CDR1 is PRHDT and CDR2 is FYEKMQ (reference sequence). The CDR3 spans 15 residues. J gave up 6 bases and V 4 bases, and 7 bases lay outside the gene matches. This CDR3 reads CASSSFLQGAGELFF. CDR3 nucleotides: TGTGCCAGCAGCTCCTTTTTACAGGGGGCCGGGGAGCTGTTTTTT.

The gene calls are TRBV5-1 and TRBJ1-2; TRBD1 agrees at 7 bases. The CDR3 covers 13 residues. J was trimmed by 4 bases and V by 4 bases; bases with no gene match: 4. Germline CDR1 is SGHRS and CDR2 is YFSETQ. The CDR3 sequence is CASSLWTGYGYTF. The DNA for the CDR3 is TGCGCCAGCAGCCTGTGGACAGGCTATGGCTACACCTTC.

The rearrangement uses TRBV27 and TRBJ1-2; the match to TRBD1 covers 7 bases. CDR1 is MNHEY, CDR2 SMNVEV, per germline (reference sequence). The CDR3 spans 16 residues. J gave up 2 bases and V 2 bases, and 8 bases lay outside the gene matches. The CDR3 DNA is TGTGCCAGCAGTTTAAGGGGACAGCTACACAACTATGGCTACACCTTC. Amino acid sequence: CASSLRGQLHNYGYTF.

The chain has TRBV5-4 and TRBJ2-7; 11 positions match TRBD2. CDR1 and CDR2 (germline): SGHNT, YYREEE (reference sequence). The CDR3 runs 15 residues. V lost 4 bases to trimming and J lost 5 bases; unmatched junction nucleotides: 8. The CDR3: CASSHRLAGMDEQYF. In DNA form, the CDR3 reads TGTGCCAGCAGCCACAGACTAGCGGGAATGGACGAGCAGTACTTC.

This clone was detected once. This sequence joins TRBV4-1 and TRBJ2-7; TRBD1 is a possible D gene (6 bases). V was shortened by 1 base and J by 6 bases, with 16 bases between the two germline ends. The CDR3 runs to 15 residues. CDR1 MGHRA and CDR2 YSYEKL come from the germline V gene. The CDR3 reads CASSQVARGVGEQYF. The CDR3 nucleotides read TGCGCCAGCAGCCAAGTTGCCAGGGGTGTTGGCGAGCAGTACTTC.

The rearrangement uses TRBV6-5 and TRBJ1-5; possibly TRBD1 for D (5 bases). This CDR3 comprises 13 residues. Germline V CDR1 and CDR2: MNHEY, SVGAGI. The ends were cut back, 4 bases at V and 5 bases at J, with 9 bases in the middle. For the CDR3, the DNA is TGTGCCAGCAGTTGGGGGGGTGATCAGCCCCAGCATTTT. Protein product: CASSWGGDQPQHF.

The chain combines TRBV7-8 with TRBJ2-3, with 14 bases matching TRBD2. After removal of 6 bases from V and 4 bases from J, the junction contained 3 bases not matched to a gene. Germline V CDR1 and CDR2: SGHVS, FQNEAQ. This CDR3 contains 15 residues. The CDR3 nucleotides are TGTGCCAGCAGGTGGACTAGCGGGGGGTCAGATACGCAGTATTTT. It translates to CASRWTSGGSDTQYF.

The rearrangement uses TRBV14 and TRBJ2-5; the match to TRBD2 covers 7 bases. Trimming took 4 bases from V and 3 from J; bases not matched to a gene: 14. CDR1 and CDR2 from the germline V gene are SGHDN and FVKESK. The CDR3 is 17 amino acids. The CDR3 DNA reads as TGTGCCAGCAGCCGCCAAATTCCCGGGACTACAAAAGAGACCCAGTACTTC. It specifies CASSRQIPGTTKETQYF.

The chain employs TRBV6-1 and TRBJ2-2; D might be TRBD2 (6 bases). The CDR3 length is 14 residues. Trimming took off 10 bases at V and 5 bases at J, with 17 bases between the two ends. CDR1 and CDR2 from the germline V gene are MNHNS and SASEGT. The CDR3 sequence is CATILQGGTGELFF. The CDR3 nucleotides read TGTGCCACCATACTCCAAGGAGGGACCGGGGAGCTGTTTTTT.

The J gene is TRBJ1-3, the V gene TRBV6-1; D uncertain. Germline V gene sequence: CDR1 MNHNS, CDR2 SASEGT. Trimming removed 0 bases from V and 3 bases from J, with 6 bases in between. The CDR3 is 14 residues long. This CDR3 reads CASSEALVGNTIYF. CDR3 coding DNA: TGTGCCAGCAGTGAAGCCCTCGTTGGAAACACCATATATTTT.

This clone was found a few times. The chain recombines TRBV27 with TRBJ1-1; weak D call: TRBD1 (5 bases). Trimming took off 5 bases at V and 5 bases at J, with 18 bases between the two ends. Per germline, CDR1 MNHEY and CDR2 SMNVEV (reference sequence). The CDR3 spans 15 residues. The DNA for the CDR3 is TGTGCCAGCAGTGCACTTTTCGGGGGGGGGACTGAAGCTTTCTTT. This codes for CASSALFGGGTEAFF.